The present entry profiles one T cell receptor (beta chain) with its context. Its antigen is currently unknown. Amplified regions were TCR beta CDR3 sequences from RNA transcripts. The HTBI primer set drove a first-round RT-PCR of the TCR CDR3. MiXCR was run by TCRdb on the multiplex PCR reads, yielding one entry per CDR3 protein. The table shows approximately 600,000 distinct CDR3 sequences, with around 21% occurring only once. This sample was taken from a study of T cells in Graves' hyperthyroidism and ophthalmopathy. The study excluded patients with uncontrolled infection, other autoimmune disease, pregnancy or lactation. The study's findings and limits: Blood also contained most expanded thyroid clonotypes above 0.001.

V dropped 2 bases and J dropped 2 bases, with 14 bases sitting between them. Germline CDR1 is SGHDT and CDR2 is YYEEEE. The CDR3 contains 15 residues. The material sequenced was blood. The chain carries TRBV5-6 and TRBJ2-7; tentative D call: TRBD1 (6 bases). This receptor was identified in a man in his thirties or forties with Graves' ophthalmopathy. DNA of the CDR3: TGTGCCAGCAGCTTAGCGCAAGGGGGAACCTACGAGCAGTACTTC. Its translation is CASSLAQGGTYEQYF.